This paragraph reports one TCR beta chain. Its specificity is not known. The sample belongs to a study of naive and memory T cell subsets. Study-wide results and limits: In naive cells, over 85% of TCR sequences were seen only once. The power law exponent of TCR abundance differed between naive and memory cells. RNA-based TCR counts may shift with T cell activation and differentiation. A few larger clonotypes appeared in naive repertoires, especially CD8, possibly memory cells re-expressing CD45RA.

An equimolar mix of two oligonucleotides served as the beta constant-region primer for TRBC1 and TRBC2. The ligated cDNA underwent four PCR rounds using SP2 and nested alpha and beta constant-region primers. Using its own MiXCR run on the UMI-ligation and nested PCR reads, TCRdb lists one record per CDR3 protein. The sample carries 150,000 or so distinct CDR3 sequences, approximately 22% recorded once. The source is a human donor in good health. The sequenced sample was naive CD4+ T cells from blood.

Here the CDR3 DNA reads TGCAGCGTTGAAGAGGAAAGGAGACATCTGATTTCATGTGAAGCTTTCTTT. Translated, it gives CSVEEERRHLISCEAFF. The chain is built from TRBV29-1 and TRBJ1-1, with D uncertain. Germline V gene sequence: CDR1 SQVTM, CDR2 ANQGSEA. V dropped 0 bases and J dropped 7 bases, with 24 bases sitting between them. The CDR3 is 17 residues long.